The 23 T cell receptor beta chains in this list originate from one sample, sequenced in a study of metastatic and nonmetastatic thyroid tumors. Using MiXCR, TCRdb reanalyzed the PCR reads. Here the sample spans roughly 34,000 clones, about 32% being singletons. Not a single patient had been given any form of treatment at any point before undergoing thyroid surgery. Input material: tumor tissue. The origin of the receptors is a female donor with papillary thyroid cancer or a benign thyroid nodule (not recorded which). Some clones in this sample may be carry-over from other donors' samples.

This clone has just a few counts. The V gene is TRBV28, the J gene TRBJ1-1; TRBD1 is a possible D gene (5 bases). Germline V gene sequence: CDR1 MDHEN, CDR2 SYDVKM. V lost 7 bases and J 1 base, leaving 10 bases between the germline ends. CDR3 length: 13 residues. The CDR3 reads CASKTGANTEAFF. The CDR3 nucleotides are TGTGCCAGCAAAACCGGGGCGAACACTGAAGCTTTCTTT. Using reference TRBV28 and TRBJ1-1 for the parts outside the CDR3, the full variable domain is DVKVTQSSRYLVKRTGEKVFLECVQDMDHENMFWYRQDPGLGLRLIYFSYDVKMKEKGDIPEGYSVSREKKERFSLILESASTNQTSMYLCASKTGANTEAFFGQGTRLTVV.

This clone was observed a few times. The CDR3 sequence is CASSRGRGSTDTQYF. The CDR3 coding sequence is TGTGCCAGCAGTCGCGGACGGGGGAGCACAGATACGCAGTATTTT. This chain joins TRBV6-4 and TRBJ2-3, with D tentatively TRBD2 (6 bases). CDR3 size: 15 residues. Trimming left V 5 bases short and J 0 bases short, with 12 bases between. Germline lookup yields CDR1 MRHNA and CDR2 SNTAGT.

The rearrangement links TRBV28 to TRBJ2-3; D ambiguous. Deletions cut 3 bases from V and 6 bases from J, with 13 bases between. The CDR3 is 14 residues long. Germline CDR1 is MDHEN and CDR2 is SYDVKM. The CDR3 sequence: CASSFPGFPDTQYF. DNA of the CDR3: TGTGCCAGCAGTTTCCCCGGGTTTCCCGATACGCAGTATTTT.

The CDR3 loop is CASSIRLIPSESYSNQPQHF. The CDR3 bases are TGTGCCAGTAGTATCCGCCTTATCCCCTCCGAGTCTTATAGCAATCAGCCCCAGCATTTT. The gene calls are TRBV19 and TRBJ1-5, with D hard to call. Germline loops: CDR1 LNHDA, CDR2 SQIVND (reference sequence). The CDR3 consists of 20 residues. The V end was cut by 3 bases, the J end by 0 bases, with 24 bases between.

This clone was counted once. The chain joins TRBV13 to TRBJ2-7, with 13 bases that match TRBD2. J was trimmed by 1 base and V by 3 bases; bases with no gene match: 6. This CDR3 is built from 17 residues. The V gene's germline CDR1 is PRHDT and CDR2 FYEKMQ (reference sequence). In DNA form, the CDR3 reads TGTGCCAGCAGCTTTAGGACTAGCGGGAGTATGTCCTACGAGCAGTACTTC. Translating it yields CASSFRTSGSMSYEQYF.

The chain combines TRBV12-3 or TRBV12-4 with TRBJ1-2, with D maybe TRBD1 (6 bases). This CDR3 region has 13 residues. V lost 5 bases to trimming and J lost 7 bases, with 14 bases between them. CDR3 bases: TGTGCCAGCAGTCCACGATCAGGGGCTGGCTACACCTTC. Its translation: CASSPRSGAGYTF.

This clone was counted between two and nine times. V gene TRBV7-2 combines with J gene TRBJ2-5; possible D gene TRBD1, 6 bases. V lost 4 bases to trimming and J lost 4 bases, with 19 bases between them. CDR3 size: 16 residues. The germline CDR1 and CDR2 sequences are SGHTA and FQGNSA. As DNA, the CDR3 is TGTGCCAGCAGCTATGGACAGTCTCAAGGGGCAGAGACCCAGTACTTC. It encodes CASSYGQSQGAETQYF.

This clone was seen more than once but under ten times. The gene calls are TRBV9 and TRBJ2-2; D gene uncertain. V was cut by 0 bases and J by 0 bases, with 12 bases left in between. There are 17 residues in the CDR3. Germline loops: CDR1 SGDLS, CDR2 YYNGEE. CDR3 region: CASSVEGYGPNTGELFF. For the CDR3, the DNA is TGTGCCAGCAGCGTAGAGGGTTACGGCCCGAACACCGGGGAGCTGTTTTTT.

The sample holds a few counts of this clone. The CDR3 region has the DNA TGTGCCAGCAGCTTAGCAACGGGAGCCCTCGATGAGCAGTTCTTC. Encoded protein: CASSLATGALDEQFF. The chain employs TRBV7-2 and TRBJ2-1; possibly TRBD2 for D (6 bases). V dropped 0 bases and J dropped 8 bases, with 14 bases sitting between them. The CDR3 has 15 residues. CDR1 SGHTA and CDR2 FQGNSA come from the germline V gene.

In its sample, this clone was seen once. The CDR3 sequence is CASSQGRGLAKNIQYF. The CDR3 DNA reads as TGCGCCAGCAGCCAAGGCCGGGGGTTAGCCAAAAACATTCAGTACTTC. The rearrangement links TRBV4-1 to TRBJ2-7, with a possible D match to TRBD2 (6 bases). The DNA matches TRBJ2-4 better at its end, which makes the J call doubtful. There are 16 residues in the CDR3. Germline CDR1 reads MGHRA; CDR2 reads YSYEKL.

V and J are TRBV28 and TRBJ2-2, with D maybe TRBD1 (6 bases). Trimming took 7 bases from V and 5 from J, leaving 14 bases between them. The germline CDR1 and CDR2 sequences are MDHEN and SYDVKM. The CDR3 length is 14 residues. The CDR3 reads CASNERGWTGELFF. Written as DNA, the CDR3 is TGTGCCAGCAACGAAAGGGGGTGGACCGGGGAGCTGTTTTTT.

This clone occurred a few times. The rearrangement joins TRBV6-5 to TRBJ2-7, with D perhaps TRBD1 (6 bases). The CDR3 covers 15 residues. Looked up from germline, CDR1 is MNHEY and CDR2 is SVGAGI. Between the trimmed V and J ends, which lost 2 bases and 4 bases, there was a span of 15 bases. The CDR3 is CASSYGPGTSYEQYF. The CDR3 coding sequence is TGTGCCAGCAGTTACGGCCCCGGGACATCTTACGAGCAGTACTTC.

This chain joins TRBV19 and TRBJ1-2, with TRBD1 matching 9 bases. The CDR3 covers 15 residues. CDR1 is LNHDA, CDR2 SQIVND, per germline (reference sequence). The junction had 6 bases not matched to a gene; V was cut back by 3 bases and J by 4 bases. The CDR3, as DNA: TGTGCCAGTAGTATTGGACAGGGGAAGGGCTATGGCTACACCTTC. The encoded protein is CASSIGQGKGYGYTF.

The chain carries TRBV12-3 or TRBV12-4 and TRBJ1-1, with D unresolved. V lost 5 bases and J 5 bases, leaving 6 bases between the germline ends. The CDR3 is 11 residues long. The CDR3 reads CASSRGTEAFF. In DNA form, the CDR3 reads TGTGCCAGCAGTCGTGGGACTGAAGCTTTCTTT.

The chain links TRBV20-1 to TRBJ2-3; 12 bases match TRBD2. J was trimmed by 6 bases and V by 2 bases; bases with no gene match: 6. CDR1 and CDR2 (germline): DFQATT, SNEGSKA (reference sequence). CDR3 length equals 15 residues. The CDR3 region has the DNA TGCAGTGCTAGATCCCTAGCGGGGGGGCAGGATACGCAGTATTTT. This translates into CSARSLAGGQDTQYF.

This clone was observed a few times. CDR3 in amino acids: CATSLDRGVENSPLHF. The CDR3 region has the DNA TGTGCCACCAGCCTGGACAGGGGAGTGGAGAATTCACCCCTCCACTTT. The chain uses TRBV15 and TRBJ1-6, with 9 positions matching TRBD1. The CDR3 contains 16 residues. The germline V gene encodes CDR1 LNHNV and CDR2 YYDKDF (reference sequence). Trimming cost V 5 bases and J 7 bases; bases outside gene matches: 9.

This clone was recorded at least ten times. The chain is built from TRBV6-1 and TRBJ2-1; the match to TRBD2 covers 14 bases. The CDR3 length is 17 residues. Trimming removed 2 bases from V and 9 bases from J; junction bases left unmatched: 9. Germline V gene data show CDR1 as MNHNS and CDR2 as SASEGT. Here the CDR3 reads CASSESRGLAGVGEQFF. In nucleotides, the CDR3 is TGTGCCAGCAGTGAAAGCCGGGGACTAGCGGGAGTGGGTGAGCAGTTCTTC.

This sequence joins TRBV19 and TRBJ1-5, with 10 bases identical to TRBD1. The CDR3 covers 14 residues. V dropped 6 bases and J dropped 6; count of bases not matched to a gene: 5. CDR1 is LNHDA and CDR2 is SQIVND in the germline V gene (reference sequence). The CDR3 is CASRDRDRGQPQHF. For the CDR3, the DNA is TGTGCCAGTAGGGACCGGGACAGGGGTCAGCCCCAGCATTTT.

This clone has more than one count but fewer than ten. V is TRBV12-3 or TRBV12-4 and J is TRBJ2-2; D is unclear. This CDR3 is built from 14 residues. With 0 bases removed from V and 6 bases from J, the gap between germline ends came to 8 bases. The CDR3 loop reads CASSLALGAGELFF. CDR3 bases: TGTGCCAGCAGTTTAGCGTTGGGTGCCGGGGAGCTGTTTTTT.

This chain connects TRBV4-3 to TRBJ2-1; D remains unclear. CDR3 size: 14 residues. The germline CDR1 and CDR2 sequences are LGHNA and YSLEER. Trimming removed 4 bases at V and 0 bases at J, with 7 bases between. The CDR3 reads CASSPETSYNEQFF. The DNA of the CDR3 is TGCGCCAGCAGCCCCGAGACCTCCTACAATGAGCAGTTCTTC.

CDR3 protein: CASSQMRERTLDNSPLHF. CDR3 in DNA: TGTGCCAGCAGCCAAATGCGTGAAAGGACGCTAGATAATTCACCCCTCCACTTT. The chain is built from TRBV3-1 and TRBJ1-6; unclear D gene. Looked up from germline, CDR1 is LGHDT and CDR2 is YNNKEL (reference sequence). The CDR3 totals 18 residues. The V end lost 2 bases, the J end lost 5 bases, and 19 bases lay between the germline ends.

Only a few counts were recorded for this clone. The rearrangement links TRBV6-1 to TRBJ2-7; D not certain. The V end was cut by 9 bases, the J end by 3 bases, with 9 bases between. In germline, CDR1 is MNHNS, CDR2 SASEGT. CDR3 length equals 11 residues. The CDR3 protein is CASRRDYEQYF. The CDR3 region has the DNA TGTGCCAGTCGTAGGGACTACGAGCAGTACTTC.

The genes are TRBV27 and TRBJ1-2; 8 positions agree with TRBD1. Germline assignment: CDR1 MNHEY and CDR2 SMNVEV (reference sequence). With 2 bases clipped from V and 7 bases from J, the junction kept 9 bases outside the gene matches. The CDR3 is 15 amino acids. The CDR3 nucleotides are TGTGCCAGCAGTTTAACCTCGCAGGGGGCGGGTGGCTACACCTTC. Amino acids: CASSLTSQGAGGYTF.